The source of this T cell receptor (beta chain) is a study of T cell responses to AZD1222 COVID-19 vaccine. This CDR3 spans 15 amino acids. V was clipped by 4 bases and J by 1 base, with 10 bases between them. The germline V gene encodes CDR1 MNHEY and CDR2 SVGAGI. The study, taken as a whole, reports: Two AZD1222 doses significantly raised spike-specific TCR breadth and depth over controls. Most donors were white British and more were female, and clonal diversity was possibly underestimated. CD4 TCRs associated with vaccination spanned spike, dominating at 160-218 and 743-854. Repertoire samples came only from after the peak T cell response.

Profiling relied on immunoSEQ multiplex PCR, and the TCRdb table lists in-frame clones only, not all of them. The sample carries about 180,000 clones, around 93% recorded once. With regard to this clone: Its matching antigen is unknown.

This TCR was recovered from an adult who received the MenACWY meningococcal vaccine as a control. The chain has TRBV6-5 and TRBJ2-2; D could derive from TRBD1 or TRBD2 (5 bases each). Here the sequenced sample was peripheral blood, taken 28 days after the second dose of the MenACWY control vaccine. CDR3: CASSWGTGNTGELFF. The CDR3 nucleotides are TGTGCCAGCAGTTGGGGGACCGGGAACACCGGGGAGCTGTTTTTT.